The rows below give T cell receptor beta chains drawn from one sample of a study of blood T cell repertoires in COVID-19. Assay: immunoSEQ multiplex PCR; the TCRdb copy retains only in-frame clones and omits some. This sample has over 85,000 clones, with approximately 85% found just once. Source material: peripheral blood. These receptors came from a human donor in a cohort sampled during active COVID-19. Each CDR3 is given with its conserved first and last residue. The D gene is left open where the match is weak.

TRBJ2-6,TRBV5-5,NA,CASSLQGNGANVLTF,TGTGCCAGCAGCTTACAGGGCAATGGGGCCAACGTCCTGACTTTC
TRBJ1-6,TRBV7-6,TRBD1,CASGDRPNYNSPLHF,TGTGCCAGCGGGGACAGGCCGAACTATAATTCACCCCTCCACTTT
TRBJ2-3,TRBV7-9,NA,CASSRTDTQYF,TGTGCCAGCAGCCGGACAGATACGCAGTATTTT
TRBJ2-1,TRBV24-1,TRBD2,CATSDPDQSGSRYNEQFF,TGTGCCACCAGTGACCCCGATCAGAGCGGGAGTCGATACAATGAGCAGTTCTTC
TRBJ2-1,TRBV7-8,TRBD2,CASSLPGGSYNEQFF,TGTGCCAGCAGCTTACCCGGGGGGTCCTACAATGAGCAGTTCTTC
TRBJ2-7,TRBV6-2/TRBV6-3,NA,CASSSARTHGDYEQYF,TGTGCCAGCAGTTCCGCTAGGACTCATGGGGACTACGAGCAGTACTTC
TRBJ2-7,TRBV18,NA,CASSPPGNPYEQYF,TGTGCCAGCTCACCACCGGGCAATCCCTACGAGCAGTACTTC
TRBJ1-4,TRBV5-1,NA,CASSLSRDNNEKLFF,TGCGCCAGCAGCTTGTCTCGAGACAATAATGAAAAACTGTTTTTT
TRBJ2-3,TRBV30,TRBD2,CAWSVLAGTDTQYF,TGTGCCTGGAGTGTACTAGCGGGCACAGATACGCAGTATTTT
TRBJ2-3,TRBV30,NA,CAWSVGVVTDTQYF,TGTGCCTGGAGTGTAGGGGTAGTCACAGATACGCAGTATTTT
TRBJ2-2,TRBV29-1,NA,CSAWTVNTGELFF,TGCAGCGCCTGGACTGTTAACACCGGGGAGCTGTTTTTT
TRBJ2-3,TRBV19,TRBD2,CASTNSGRAGDTQYF,TGTGCCAGTACTAATAGCGGGAGGGCCGGAGATACGCAGTATTTT